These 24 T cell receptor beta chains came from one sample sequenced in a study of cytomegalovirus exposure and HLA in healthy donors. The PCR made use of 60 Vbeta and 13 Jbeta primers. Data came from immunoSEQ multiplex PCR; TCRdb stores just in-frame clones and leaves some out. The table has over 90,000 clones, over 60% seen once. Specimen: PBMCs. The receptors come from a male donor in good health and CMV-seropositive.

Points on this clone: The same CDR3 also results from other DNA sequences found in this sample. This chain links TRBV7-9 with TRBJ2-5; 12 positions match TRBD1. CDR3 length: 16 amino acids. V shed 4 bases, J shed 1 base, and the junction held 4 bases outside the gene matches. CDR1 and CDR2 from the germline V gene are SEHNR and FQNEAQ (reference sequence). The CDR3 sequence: CASSSGDRGLQETQYF. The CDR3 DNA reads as TGTGCCAGCAGCTCAGGGGACAGGGGGCTCCAAGAGACCCAGTACTTC.

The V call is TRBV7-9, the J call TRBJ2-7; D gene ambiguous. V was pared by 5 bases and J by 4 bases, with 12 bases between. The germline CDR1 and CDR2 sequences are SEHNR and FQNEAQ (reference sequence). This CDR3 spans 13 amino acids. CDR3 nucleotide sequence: TGTGCCAGCAGCAATTATAACTCATACGAGCAGTACTTC. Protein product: CASSNYNSYEQYF.

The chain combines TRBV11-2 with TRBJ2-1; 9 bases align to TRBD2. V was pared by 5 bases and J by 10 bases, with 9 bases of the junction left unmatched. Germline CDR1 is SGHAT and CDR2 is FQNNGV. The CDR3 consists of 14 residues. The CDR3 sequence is CASSRAGGVWEQFF. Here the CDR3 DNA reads TGTGCCAGCAGCCGGGCGGGAGGGGTTTGGGAGCAGTTCTTC.

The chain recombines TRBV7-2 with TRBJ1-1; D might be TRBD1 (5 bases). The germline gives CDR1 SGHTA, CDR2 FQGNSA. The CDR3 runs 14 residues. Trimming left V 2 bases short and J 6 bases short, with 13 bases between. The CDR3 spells CASSLPFTRAEAFF. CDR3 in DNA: TGTGCCAGCAGCTTACCCTTCACCAGGGCTGAAGCTTTCTTT.

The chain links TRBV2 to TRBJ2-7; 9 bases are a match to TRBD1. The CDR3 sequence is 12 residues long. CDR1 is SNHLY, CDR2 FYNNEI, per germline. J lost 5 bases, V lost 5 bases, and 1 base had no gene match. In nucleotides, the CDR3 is TGTGCCAGCAGTAGGGACAGGGACGAGCAGTACTTC. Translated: CASSRDRDEQYF.

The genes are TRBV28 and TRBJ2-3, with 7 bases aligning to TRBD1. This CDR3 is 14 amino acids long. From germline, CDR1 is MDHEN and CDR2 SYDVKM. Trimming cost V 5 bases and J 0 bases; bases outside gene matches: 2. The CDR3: CASSRQGSTDTQYF. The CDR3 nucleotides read TGTGCCAGCAGTAGACAGGGTAGCACAGATACGCAGTATTTT.

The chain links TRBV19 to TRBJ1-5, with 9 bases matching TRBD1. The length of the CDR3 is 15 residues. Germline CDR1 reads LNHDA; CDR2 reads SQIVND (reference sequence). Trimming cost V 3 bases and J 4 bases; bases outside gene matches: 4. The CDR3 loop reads CASSIDRGSNQPQHF. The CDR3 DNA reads TGTGCCAGTAGTATCGACAGGGGGAGTAATCAGCCCCAGCATTTT.

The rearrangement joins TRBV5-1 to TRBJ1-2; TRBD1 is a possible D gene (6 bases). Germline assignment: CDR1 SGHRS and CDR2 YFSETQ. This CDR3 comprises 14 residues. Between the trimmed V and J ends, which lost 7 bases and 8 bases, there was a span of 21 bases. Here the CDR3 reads CASAPRDIEKGYTF. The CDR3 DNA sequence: TGCGCCAGCGCTCCCCGGGACATCGAGAAGGGCTACACCTTC.

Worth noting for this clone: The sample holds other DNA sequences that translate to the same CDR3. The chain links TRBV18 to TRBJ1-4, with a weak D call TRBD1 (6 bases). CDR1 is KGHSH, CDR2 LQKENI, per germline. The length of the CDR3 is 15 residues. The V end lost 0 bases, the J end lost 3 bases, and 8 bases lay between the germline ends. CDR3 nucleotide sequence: TGTGCCAGCTCACCACCGCCAGGGGCTAATGAAAAACTGTTTTTT. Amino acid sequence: CASSPPPGANEKLFF. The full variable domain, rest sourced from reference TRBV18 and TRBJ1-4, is NAGVMQNPRHLVRRRGQEARLRCSPMKGHSHVYWYRQLPEEGLKFMVYLQKENIIDESGMPKERFSAEFPKEGPSILRIQQVVRGDSAAYFCASSPPPGANEKLFFGSGTQLSVL.

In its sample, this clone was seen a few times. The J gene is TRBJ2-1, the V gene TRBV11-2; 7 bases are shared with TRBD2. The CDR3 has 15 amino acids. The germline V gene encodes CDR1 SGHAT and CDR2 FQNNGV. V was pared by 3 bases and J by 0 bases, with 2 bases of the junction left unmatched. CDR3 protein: CASSLGGGSYNEQFF. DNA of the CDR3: TGTGCCAGCAGCTTGGGGGGGGGCTCCTACAATGAGCAGTTCTTC.

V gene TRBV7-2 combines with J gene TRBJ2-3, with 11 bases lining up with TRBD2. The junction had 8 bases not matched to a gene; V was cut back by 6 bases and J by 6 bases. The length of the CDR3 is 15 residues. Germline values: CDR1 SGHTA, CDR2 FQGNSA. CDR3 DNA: TGTGCCAGCAGGGAGCTAGCGGGAGGCCGTGATACGCAGTATTTT. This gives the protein CASRELAGGRDTQYF.

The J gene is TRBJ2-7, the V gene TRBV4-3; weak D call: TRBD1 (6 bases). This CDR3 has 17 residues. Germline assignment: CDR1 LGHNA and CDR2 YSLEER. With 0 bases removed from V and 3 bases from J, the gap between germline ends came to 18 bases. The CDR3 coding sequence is TGCGCCAGCAGCCAAGATTCGCTACAGGGAAGGCACTACGAGCAGTACTTC. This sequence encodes CASSQDSLQGRHYEQYF.

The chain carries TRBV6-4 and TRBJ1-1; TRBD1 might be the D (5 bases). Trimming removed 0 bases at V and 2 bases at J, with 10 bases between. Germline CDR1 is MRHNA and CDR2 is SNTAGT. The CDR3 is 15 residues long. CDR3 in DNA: TGTGCCAGCAGTGACTCGGCAGGGTCTAACACTGAAGCTTTCTTT. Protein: CASSDSAGSNTEAFF.

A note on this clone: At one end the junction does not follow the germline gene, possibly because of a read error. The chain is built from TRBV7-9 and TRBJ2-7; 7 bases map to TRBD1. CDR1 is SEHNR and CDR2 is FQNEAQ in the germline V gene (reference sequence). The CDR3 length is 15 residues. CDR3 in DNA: TGTTCCAGCAGCCCTCCCATGGCAGGGGGCTACGAGCAGTACTTC. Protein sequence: CSSSPPMAGGYEQYF.

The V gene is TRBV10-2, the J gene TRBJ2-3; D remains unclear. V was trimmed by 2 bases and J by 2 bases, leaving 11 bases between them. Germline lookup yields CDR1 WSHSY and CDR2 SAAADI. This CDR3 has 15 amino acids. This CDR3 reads CASSEDNSYTDTQYF. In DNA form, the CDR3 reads TGCGCCAGCAGTGAGGATAACAGTTACACAGATACGCAGTATTTT.

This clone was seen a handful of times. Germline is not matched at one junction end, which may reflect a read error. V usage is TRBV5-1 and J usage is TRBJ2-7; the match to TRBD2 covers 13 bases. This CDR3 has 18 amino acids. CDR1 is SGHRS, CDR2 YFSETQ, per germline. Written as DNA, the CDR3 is TGCGCCAGCAGCTGGACAGGAACTAGCGGGAGGGCCTCCAACGAGCAGTACTTC. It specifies CASSWTGTSGRASNEQYF.

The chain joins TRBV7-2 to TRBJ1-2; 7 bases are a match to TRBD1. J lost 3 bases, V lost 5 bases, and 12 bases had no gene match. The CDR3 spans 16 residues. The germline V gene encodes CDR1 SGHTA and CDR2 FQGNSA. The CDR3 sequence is CASSPQQGRPHYGYTF. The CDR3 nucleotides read TGTGCCAGCAGCCCACAACAGGGGCGACCCCACTATGGCTACACCTTC.

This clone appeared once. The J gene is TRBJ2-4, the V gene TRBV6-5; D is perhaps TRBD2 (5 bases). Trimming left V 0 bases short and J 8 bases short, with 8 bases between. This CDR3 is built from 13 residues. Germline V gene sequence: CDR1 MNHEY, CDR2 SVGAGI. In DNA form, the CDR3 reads TGTGCCAGCAGTTACTCTCTAGCAGACATTCAGTACTTC. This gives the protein CASSYSLADIQYF.

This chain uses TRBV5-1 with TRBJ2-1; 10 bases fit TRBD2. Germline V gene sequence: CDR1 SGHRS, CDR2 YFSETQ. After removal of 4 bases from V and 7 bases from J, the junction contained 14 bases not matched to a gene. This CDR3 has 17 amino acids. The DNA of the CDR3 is TGCGCCAGCAGCCTTGGGGGACTAGCGCCTCCTTATAATGAGCAGTTCTTC. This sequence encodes CASSLGGLAPPYNEQFF.

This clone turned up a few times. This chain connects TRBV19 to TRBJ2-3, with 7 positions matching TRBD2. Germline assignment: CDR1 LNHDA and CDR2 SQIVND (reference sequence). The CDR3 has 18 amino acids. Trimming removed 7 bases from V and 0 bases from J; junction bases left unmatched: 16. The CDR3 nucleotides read TGTGCCAGTAATGGGGGGGTTGGAGGACACCCTAGCACAGATACGCAGTATTTT. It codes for CASNGGVGGHPSTDTQYF.

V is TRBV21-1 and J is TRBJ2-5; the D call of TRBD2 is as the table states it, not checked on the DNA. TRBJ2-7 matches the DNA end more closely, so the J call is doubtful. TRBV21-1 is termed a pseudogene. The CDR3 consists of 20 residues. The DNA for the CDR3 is TGTGCCAGCAGCAAAAGCTTGCAACCGCCCCAGACTAGCGGGCACTACGAGCAGTACTTC. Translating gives CASSKSLQPPQTSGHYEQYF.

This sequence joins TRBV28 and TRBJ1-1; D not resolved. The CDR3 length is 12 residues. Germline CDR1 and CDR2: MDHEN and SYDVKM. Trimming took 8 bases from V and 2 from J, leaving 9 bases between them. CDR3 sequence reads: CASGEVNTEAFF. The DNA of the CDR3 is TGTGCCAGCGGCGAGGTCAACACTGAAGCTTTCTTT.

CDR3 in DNA: TGTGCCAGCAATCGAGCGGGAGGGCCCCACGAGCAGTACTTC. It translates to CASNRAGGPHEQYF. This chain uses TRBV5-4 with TRBJ2-7; 10 nucleotides align to TRBD2. The trim removed 6 bases at V and 5 bases at J, leaving 8 bases unmatched. The germline CDR1 and CDR2 sequences are SGHNT and YYREEE (reference sequence). This CDR3 comprises 14 residues. Complete variable domain (other parts from reference TRBV5-4 and TRBJ2-7): ETGVTQSPTHLIKTRGQQVTLRCSSQSGHNTVSWYQQALGQGPQFIFQYYREEENGRGNFPPRFSGLQFPNYSSELNVNALELDDSALYLCASNRAGGPHEQYFGPGTRLTVT.

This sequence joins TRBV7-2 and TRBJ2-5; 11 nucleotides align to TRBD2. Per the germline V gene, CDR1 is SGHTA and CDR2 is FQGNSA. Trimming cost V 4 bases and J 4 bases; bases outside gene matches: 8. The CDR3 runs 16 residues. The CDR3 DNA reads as TGTGCCAGCAGCTCCTTACTAGCGGGAGTAGGAGAGACCCAGTACTTC. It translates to CASSSLLAGVGETQYF.